The rows below give T cell receptor beta chains drawn from one sample of a study of beta chain features in type 1 diabetes. Clones were read by immunoSEQ multiplex PCR, and TCRdb kept only the in-frame ones, dropping some. This table has approximately 340,000 clones, less than 15% appearing once. The sample comprised naive CD4+ T cells from blood. The receptor set was obtained from a woman under 30 in good health. Each CDR3 is given with its conserved first and last residue. Each record gives: clone size, D gene, J gene, V gene, CDR3 protein, CDR3 DNA. The D gene is left open where the match is weak. Size is omitted from some rows. Given values are once, few, many or a class for expanded clones.

. . TRBJ2-2 TRBV7-2 CASSLGGGMDTGELFF TGTGCCAGCAGCTTAGGTGGGGGGATGGACACCGGGGAGCTGTTTTTT
. . TRBJ1-2 TRBV30 CASSLSYGYTF TGTGCCTCCTCTCTTAGCTATGGCTACACCTTC
few TRBD2 TRBJ2-7 TRBV29-1 CSVGTSGFYEQYF TGCAGCGTGGGGACTAGCGGGTTCTACGAGCAGTACTTC
. . TRBJ2-2 TRBV15 CATSSGSGTGELFF TGTGCCACCAGCAGCGGGAGCGGAACCGGGGAGCTGTTTTTT
few TRBD1 TRBJ1-2 TRBV29-1 CSVENWDRSYGYTF TGCAGCGTTGAGAATTGGGACAGGAGCTATGGCTACACCTTC
. . TRBJ2-3 TRBV2 CASRRASPTQYF TGTGCCAGCAGGCGGGCTAGCCCTACGCAGTATTTT
. TRBD2 TRBJ2-1 TRBV6-4 CASKEYQLAGEDLYNEQFF TGTGCCAGCAAAGAATACCAACTAGCGGGAGAGGACCTCTACAATGAGCAGTTCTTC
. TRBD1 TRBJ2-7 TRBV14 CASSPKGAYEQYF TGTGCCAGCAGCCCGAAGGGGGCATACGAGCAGTACTTC
few TRBD2 TRBJ2-2 TRBV11-2 CASSSPGLAGTGELFF TGTGCCAGCAGCTCACCGGGACTAGCTGGAACCGGGGAGCTGTTTTTT
. TRBD1 TRBJ2-7 TRBV28 CASSLGSGGEYEQYF TGTGCCAGCAGTTTAGGGTCAGGGGGTGAGTACGAGCAGTACTTC
few . TRBJ2-5 TRBV10-3 CAISKDYNQETQYF TGTGCCATCAGTAAAGACTACAACCAAGAGACCCAGTACTTC
. TRBD2 TRBJ2-3 TRBV30 CAWGPGTSGTDTQYF TGTGCCTGGGGCCCCGGGACTAGCGGGACAGATACGCAGTATTTT
. . TRBJ2-1 TRBV15 CATSRRGGGYNEQFF TGTGCCACCAGCAGGAGGGGGGGCGGGTACAATGAGCAGTTCTTC
. TRBD1 TRBJ2-1 TRBV19 CASSEQGVHEQFF TGTGCCAGTAGCGAACAGGGGGTGCATGAGCAGTTCTTC
. . TRBJ1-1 TRBV30 CAWSKGMNTEAFF TGTGCCTGGAGCAAGGGGATGAACACTGAAGCTTTCTTT
. . TRBJ1-4 TRBV29-1 CSASGWAATNEKLFF TGCAGCGCATCAGGGTGGGCAGCAACTAATGAAAAACTGTTTTTT
few . TRBJ2-1 TRBV20-1 CSALLAYEQFF TGCAGTGCTCTACTAGCTTATGAGCAGTTCTTC
. . TRBJ1-2 TRBV29-1 CSVDRPPLYGYTF TGCAGCGTTGACAGGCCCCCCCTTTATGGCTACACCTTC
few TRBD1 TRBJ1-1 TRBV5-1 CASSQNDRVNTEAFF TGCGCCAGCAGCCAGAATGACAGGGTGAACACTGAAGCTTTCTTT
. TRBD2 TRBJ2-1 TRBV5-4 CASSLRGRAGYNEQFF TGTGCCAGCAGCTTGCGAGGGAGGGCCGGCTACAATGAGCAGTTCTTC
. . TRBJ2-3 TRBV9 CASSARGAFADTQYF TGTGCCAGCAGCGCCAGGGGAGCCTTCGCAGATACGCAGTATTTT
few . TRBJ1-1 TRBV29-1 CSVGGWTEAFF TGCAGCGTTGGAGGGTGGACTGAAGCTTTCTTT
. . TRBJ2-3 TRBV2 CASSDRLRAKDTQYF TGTGCCAGCAGTGACCGACTCCGAGCTAAAGATACGCAGTATTTT
. TRBD1 TRBJ1-4 TRBV5-4 CASSLRQGGEKLFF TGTGCCAGCAGCTTGAGACAGGGCGGTGAAAAACTGTTTTTT
. . TRBJ2-3 TRBV6-5 CASTSRGVDTQYF TGTGCCAGCACTTCACGGGGTGTAGATACGCAGTATTTT
few TRBD1 TRBJ1-2 TRBV28 CASSLSGQGNHYGYTF TGTGCCAGCAGTTTGTCGGGACAGGGCAATCACTATGGCTACACCTTC